This T cell receptor beta chain originates from a study of a mutant IDH1 vaccine in newly diagnosed glioma. About the research overall: Most patients had radiochemotherapy with temozolomide before enrollment; others had one alone.

Time point: week 11, during vaccination. The content of each vaccine dose was 300 ug of mutant IDH1 20-mer peptide, and topical imiquimod accompanied it. CDR3 length: 15 residues. The germline gives CDR1 LNHDA, CDR2 SQIVND (reference sequence). V gave up 4 bases and J gave up 0 bases, with 11 bases separating them. Only in-frame clones appear in the TCRdb table, and some are missing; sequencing was by immunoSEQ multiplex PCR. The table lists under 150,000 clones, roughly 78% of them singletons. Remarks on this clone: As yet, its antigen is unknown.

The material was PBMCs, obtained from a glioma patient whose treatment included an IDH1 peptide vaccine. The genes are TRBV19 and TRBJ2-3, with D possibly matching TRBD1 (6 bases). The sequence was obtained from a man aged 35 to 55 with glioma. As DNA, the CDR3 is TGTGCCAGTAGTAAAGGGGGTTCTAGCACAGATACGCAGTATTTT. It codes for CASSKGGSSTDTQYF.